Shown below are 8 T cell receptor beta chains from a single sample sequenced in a study of regulatory T cells in long-lasting Graves disease. Building of the TCR beta libraries involved iRepertoire HTBI primers and Arm-PCR of CDR3 regions. Using its own MiXCR run on the multiplex PCR reads, TCRdb lists one record per CDR3 protein. The sample consists of a few hundred thousand distinct CDR3 sequences, roughly 15% of them appearing once. The time point was: newly diagnosed GD, antithyroid drugs for less than 3 months. The authors made the TCR library using RNA they extracted from PBMCs. These sequences were also reported in another study, on T cells in Graves' hyperthyroidism and ophthalmopathy.

Sequences were derived from peripheral blood mononuclear cells (PBMCs), sampled at new diagnosis, from a patient treated with antithyroid drugs. The receptors were sampled from a woman in her late teens or twenties with Graves disease.

Regarding this clonotype: An end of the junction does not agree with germline; a read error may underlie this. This chain connects TRBV6-1 to TRBJ2-7; 9 bases are shared with TRBD1. The CDR3 totals 14 residues. In germline, CDR1 is MNHNS, CDR2 SASEGT. CDR3 coding DNA: TGTGCCAGCAGTAAAGCCGGGACAGGGTACGAGCAGTACTTC. It specifies CASSKAGTGYEQYF.

The rearrangement joins TRBV20-1 to TRBJ2-1, with 9 bases identical to TRBD2. Germline CDR1 is DFQATT and CDR2 is SNEGSKA (reference sequence). V shed 5 bases and J 4 bases; nucleotides not matched to a gene: 9. This CDR3 contains 15 residues. CDR3 residues: CSAGPPGLAYNEQFF. The CDR3 nucleotides read TGCAGTGCTGGCCCCCCGGGACTAGCTTACAATGAGCAGTTCTTC.

This clonotype was picked up many times. The CDR3 DNA sequence: TGTGCCAGCAGCTTGGGACAGGCCTATGGCTACACCTTC. It translates to CASSLGQAYGYTF. The chain combines TRBV12-3 or TRBV12-4 with TRBJ1-2, with TRBD1 identical over 8 bases. The ends lost 6 bases at V and 4 bases at J; junction bases unmatched: 4. The length of the CDR3 is 13 residues.

Comment on this clonotype: This CDR3 is missing its conserved last phenylalanine or tryptophan, likely due to a read error. The DNA is omitted, as the CDR3 cannot be located on it reliably, and the CDR3 follows TCRdb's listing. The gene calls are TRBV30 and TRBJ1-2. A total of 12 residues make up the CDR3, ends included. Germline values: CDR1 GTSNPN, CDR2 SVGIG (reference sequence). This CDR3 reads CAWSEQGFGDTL.

This clonotype was seen more than once but under ten times. The chain joins TRBV5-1 to TRBJ1-1; no firm D call. This CDR3 region has 17 residues. The ends were cut back, 7 bases at V and 0 bases at J, with 22 bases in the middle. The germline V gene has CDR1 SGHRS and CDR2 YFSETQ. The CDR3 sequence is CASRPPPTRVMNTEAFF. The DNA for the CDR3 is TGCGCCAGCCGCCCCCCCCCGACCCGGGTCATGAACACTGAAGCTTTCTTT.

This clonotype showed up many times. The chain recombines TRBV10-3 with TRBJ2-7, with 8 bases lining up with TRBD2. The CDR3 consists of 14 residues. Germline lookup yields CDR1 ENHRY and CDR2 SYGVKD. The ends lost 6 bases at V and 0 bases at J; junction bases unmatched: 4. The CDR3 nucleotides read TGTGCCATCAGACTAGCGGATGACTCCTACGAGCAGTACTTC. Translating gives CAIRLADDSYEQYF.

This clonotype was found many times. At one of its ends the junction is not consistent with the germline gene, which may arise from a read error. The chain links TRBV2 to TRBJ2-1; D is possibly TRBD1 (6 bases). CDR1 SNHLY and CDR2 FYNNEI come from the germline V gene. The CDR3 has 10 amino acids. CDR3 nucleotide sequence: TGTGCCAGCAGTGAAGGGACAGTCCTATTC. The encoded protein is CASSEGTVLF.

This clonotype was detected ten times or more. The gene calls are TRBV7-3 and TRBJ2-3; 8 bases map to TRBD1. There are 15 residues in the CDR3. Trimming took 5 bases from V and 1 from J; bases not matched to a gene: 5. CDR1 is SGHTA, CDR2 FQGTGA, per germline. CDR3: CASSAQGQGTDTQYF. The CDR3 nucleotides read TGTGCCAGCAGCGCTCAGGGACAGGGCACAGATACGCAGTATTTT.